This TCR beta chain was sequenced for a study of T cell responses to AZD1222 COVID-19 vaccine. General study findings and limits: As reported, nearly half of all spike-specific TCRs target variant regions that are unmutated. Spike-spanning, vaccine-associated CD4 TCRs were dominant at 160-218 and 743-854. Donors in the cohort were predominantly white British and more often female, and clonal diversity was possibly underestimated. Repertoire collection took place solely once the T cell response had peaked.

This table comes from immunoSEQ multiplex PCR, and its TCRdb copy is limited to in-frame clones, with some not included. The data show approximately 64,000 clones, 84% seen once. Concerning this clone: Its antigen is not known.

Deletions cut 2 bases from V and 7 bases from J, with 9 bases between. Germline values: CDR1 MNHNS, CDR2 SASEGT. This CDR3 contains 13 residues. The chain joins TRBV6-1 to TRBJ2-1, with D hard to call. This specimen consisted of peripheral blood, obtained on day 0 of AZD1222 vaccination. The sequence came from an adult in good health. In nucleotides, the CDR3 is TGTGCCAGCAGTGAACGGGCACCGAATGAGCAGTTCTTC. It translates to CASSERAPNEQFF.